This T cell receptor (beta chain) emerged from a study of blood T cell repertoires in COVID-19. At the level of the study: Material from acute and convalescent COVID-19 was sourced from the United States, Italy and Spain. PBMCs, B-cell-depleted T cells, or T cells provided the cDNA or gDNA that made up the material.

Germline loops: CDR1 LGHDT, CDR2 YNNKEL (reference sequence). Trimming removed 11 bases from V and 5 bases from J, with 16 bases in between. The CDR3 is 13 amino acids. Study processing details: Amplification with reference gene primers provided the estimates of nucleated cell counts. TCRdb's table, derived via immunoSEQ multiplex PCR, lists solely in-frame clones and lacks some. V, J and clone size are taken as reported in that table, and D and trimming were inferred from the DNA itself. The sample gives about 140,000 clones, 88% of which show up once; roughly a tenth is in the top ten. The sequenced sample consisted of peripheral blood. The TCR sequence derives from a man aged 50 to 60 with active or convalescent COVID-19. V is TRBV3-1 (or the pseudogene TRBV3-2) and J is TRBJ1-3; tentatively, D is TRBD1 (5 bases). CDR3 sequence (DNA): TGTGCCTGCCGTGGGGGAGGGCGAAACACCATATATTTT. Amino acids: CACRGGGRNTIYF.